The present entry profiles one T cell receptor beta chain with its context. Its target is not known. J lost 5 bases, V lost 5 bases, and 9 bases had no gene match. CDR3 length equals 16 residues. TCRdb re-analysed the RT-PCR reads in MiXCR, keeping a single row per CDR3 protein. The sample yields 650,000 to 800,000 distinct CDR3 sequences, 14% seen once. This entry belongs to a study of response to subunit inactivated influenza vaccine. Findings and limits, study-wide: Each seasonal influenza vaccination, the authors suggested, recruits few new T cells.

This clonotype was obtained from a man aged 50 to 59 who received an inactivated influenza vaccine. This sample comprised PBMCs from blood, obtained 14 to 15 days before vaccination. The V call is TRBV12-3 or TRBV12-4, the J call TRBJ2-2; 9 bases are a match to TRBD1. The CDR3 DNA is TGTGCCAGCAGTAGGACCGGGACAGGGCGAACCGGGGAGCTGTTTTTT. It encodes CASSRTGTGRTGELFF.